Listed below are T cell receptor beta chains from one sample, sequenced in a study of blood T cell repertoires in COVID-19. TCRdb's copy holds only in-frame clones and misses some; the assay was immunoSEQ multiplex PCR. The sample contains hundreds of thousands of clones, 81% of which appear only once. The sequencing input was peripheral blood. All receptors come from a woman over 75 with acute or convalescent COVID-19. CDR3s include the opening cysteine and the closing phenylalanine or tryptophan. D genes are given only for firm matches. The size of a clone is reported for some rows only, either as once, few or many, or as a class for expanded clones.

V	size	J	D	CDR3	DNA
TRBV5-1	once	TRBJ2-2	TRBD2	CASSFVVAGVGTGELFF	TGCGCCAGCAGCTTCGTCGTAGCGGGAGTCGGCACCGGGGAGCTGTTTTTT
TRBV19	few	TRBJ2-1	-	CASSIESFSYNEQFF	TGTGCCAGTAGTATAGAAAGCTTCTCCTACAATGAGCAGTTCTTC
TRBV7-3	few	TRBJ2-1	-	CASSLTSNPGFEQFF	TGTGCCAGCAGCTTAACCTCTAACCCGGGGTTTGAGCAGTTCTTC
TRBV7-3	-	TRBJ1-2	-	CASSPQDGKRVDGYTF	TGTGCCAGCAGCCCACAGGACGGCAAACGAGTTGACGGCTACACCTTC
TRBV3-1/TRBV3-2	-	TRBJ1-1	TRBD1	CASSHFDRDATRAFF	TGTGCCAGCAGCCACTTCGACAGGGACGCCACGAGGGCTTTCTTT
TRBV15	once	TRBJ1-2	-	CATSRDRSRDTPNYGYTF	TGTGCCACCAGCAGAGATCGCAGTAGGGACACACCTAACTATGGCTACACCTTC
TRBV5-4	-	TRBJ2-7	-	CASRDWAQAAYEQYF	TGTGCCAGCAGGGATTGGGCACAGGCCGCCTACGAGCAGTACTTC
TRBV27	many	TRBJ1-4	-	CASRGQRTGEKLFF	TGTGCCAGCAGGGGCCAGCGGACTGGTGAAAAACTGTTTTTT
TRBV5-8	-	TRBJ2-7	-	CASSWRRSAGPSYEQYF	TGTGCCAGCAGCTGGCGTCGTTCGGCGGGACCCTCCTACGAGCAGTACTTC
TRBV19	-	TRBJ1-2	-	CASTYGTTANYGYTF	TGTGCCAGTACCTACGGGACAACTGCTAACTATGGCTACACCTTC
TRBV4-1	-	TRBJ2-7	-	CASSLRTDSYEQYF	TGCGCCAGCAGCCTCCGGACAGACTCCTACGAGCAGTACTTC
TRBV27	few	TRBJ1-3	-	CASSSTVSGNTIYF	TGTGCCAGCAGTTCGACAGTCTCTGGAAACACCATATATTTT
TRBV7-3	few	TRBJ2-7	TRBD2	CASSSPGLAGGEQYF	TGTGCCAGCAGCTCCCCCGGACTAGCGGGCGGCGAGCAGTACTTC
TRBV5-1	-	TRBJ1-4	TRBD1	CASSLDRGTNEKLFF	TGCGCCAGCAGCTTGGACAGGGGAACTAATGAAAAACTGTTTTTT
TRBV29-1	-	TRBJ2-7	-	CSVVSGLEYEQYF	TGCAGCGTTGTCTCCGGTTTGGAGTACGAGCAGTACTTC
TRBV19	-	TRBJ2-7	-	CASSMQWGGEQYF	TGTGCCAGTAGTATGCAGTGGGGAGGCGAGCAGTACTTC
TRBV28	-	TRBJ1-2	-	CASSPPLGSRSGYTF	TGTGCCAGCAGTCCCCCTCTGGGCAGCCGGTCGGGCTACACCTTC
TRBV6-6	-	TRBJ1-1	-	CASSWAGMNTEAFF	TGTGCCAGCAGTTGGGCCGGGATGAACACTGAAGCTTTCTTT
TRBV7-2	-	TRBJ1-1	TRBD1	CASSFWTGPLDTEAFF	TGTGCCAGCAGCTTCTGGACAGGGCCGCTGGACACTGAAGCTTTCTTT
TRBV5-5	-	TRBJ1-4	TRBD1	CASSLRTGDVNEKLFF	TGTGCCAGCAGCTTGAGGACAGGTGATGTGAATGAAAAACTGTTTTTT
TRBV28	-	TRBJ1-1	-	CASSPWTSVNTEAFF	TGTGCCAGCAGTCCGTGGACAAGCGTGAACACTGAAGCTTTCTTT
TRBV7-2	-	TRBJ1-5	TRBD1	CASSLTTGTGTQPQHF	TGTGCCAGCAGCTTAACCACCGGGACAGGGACTCAGCCCCAGCATTTT
TRBV12-3/TRBV12-4	once	TRBJ1-1	-	CASSPPETAEAFF	TGTGCCAGCAGTCCACCGGAGACCGCCGAAGCTTTCTTT
TRBV30	-	TRBJ2-2	TRBD2	CAWSWTSGSNTGELFF	TGTGCCTGGAGTTGGACTAGCGGGTCGAACACCGGGGAGCTGTTTTTT
TRBV18	-	TRBJ1-1	-	CASSLTVGGAGVNTEAFF	TGTGCCAGCTCACTCACCGTCGGAGGTGCGGGAGTGAACACTGAAGCTTTCTTT
TRBV6-2/TRBV6-3	-	TRBJ1-4	-	CASSYRGGSTNEKLFF	TGTGCCAGCAGTTACCGCGGGGGTTCAACTAATGAAAAACTGTTTTTT
TRBV3-1/TRBV3-2	-	TRBJ1-2	TRBD1	CASSQGTGINYGYTF	TGTGCCAGCAGCCAAGGGACAGGGATTAACTATGGCTACACCTTC